This record covers a single T cell receptor (beta chain). What it recognizes is unknown. The source of the sample is a study of OX40 agonist ivuxolimab in advanced cancers. Looking at the study overall: Patients were treated with intravenous ivuxolimab, dosed at 0.01 to 10 mg/kg and infused every 2 weeks. Dose-escalation patients suffered from hepatocellular carcinoma, melanoma, renal cell or head and neck cancer. Study outcomes and limitations: CD4+ and CD8+ blood T cells expanded clonally by week 6 at 0.1 to 3.0 mg/kg. Some patients who did not respond also had low normalized T-cell clonal expansion.

Per germline, CDR1 SGHTA and CDR2 FQGNSA. J lost 3 bases, V lost 5 bases, and 12 bases had no gene match. The CDR3 consists of 16 residues. Assay: immunoSEQ multiplex PCR; the TCRdb copy retains only in-frame clones and omits some. The table includes approximately 69,000 clones, approximately 82% detected once. The origin of this receptor is an adult with an advanced solid tumor such as melanoma, head and neck, liver or kidney cancer. The chain has TRBV7-2 and TRBJ2-5; 7 bases align to TRBD1. The source was CD4+ or CD8+ T cells sorted from blood, collected in a trial of the OX40 agonist ivuxolimab. This CDR3 is CASSQTTGTVKETQYF. The CDR3 DNA follows: TGTGCCAGCAGCCAAACGACCGGGACAGTAAAAGAGACCCAGTACTTC.